One sample yielded the 8 T cell receptor beta chains listed below, sequenced in a study of control samples from healthy donors and cancer patients. Clones were read by immunoSEQ multiplex PCR, and TCRdb kept only the in-frame ones, dropping some. The table shows hundreds of thousands of clones, with around 90% occurring only once. The source material was PBMCs. These receptors were collected from a man aged 35-49 years with head and neck cancer.

The chain links TRBV24-1 to TRBJ1-2, with 8 bases fitting TRBD1. The CDR3 runs to 15 residues. Germline CDR1 KGHDR, CDR2 SFDVKD. Trimming at V came to 1 base and at J to 4 bases, leaving 4 bases not matched to a gene. DNA for the CDR3: TGTGCCACCAGTGATTTCAAGACAGGGGCCTATGGCTACACCTTC. Translation gives CATSDFKTGAYGYTF.

V is TRBV9 and J is TRBJ2-1, with 14 bases identical to TRBD2. The CDR3 contains 17 residues. Germline values: CDR1 SGDLS, CDR2 YYNGEE. V was clipped by 3 bases and J by 7 bases; unmatched bases: 9. This chain's CDR3 is CASSANTGLAGVNEQFF. CDR3 nucleotides: TGTGCCAGCAGCGCAAATACGGGACTAGCGGGAGTTAATGAGCAGTTCTTC. Using reference TRBV9 and TRBJ2-1 for the parts outside the CDR3, the full variable domain is DSGVTQTPKHLITATGQRVTLRCSPRSGDLSVYWYQQSLDQGLQFLIQYYNGEERAKGNILERFSAQQFPDLHSELNLSSLELGDSALYFCASSANTGLAGVNEQFFGPGTRLTVL.

The J gene is TRBJ2-7, the V gene TRBV7-9; TRBD2 matches at 10 bases. With 5 bases clipped from V and 3 bases from J, the junction kept 10 bases outside the gene matches. Germline loops: CDR1 SEHNR, CDR2 FQNEAQ (reference sequence). This CDR3 contains 16 residues. The CDR3 DNA follows: TGTGCCAGCAGCCCGCCCGACTCTAGCGGGAGCTACGAGCAGTACTTC. Its translation: CASSPPDSSGSYEQYF.

This sequence joins TRBV4-1 and TRBJ2-4; D may correspond to TRBD1 or TRBD2 (5 bases each). V lost 0 bases to trimming and J lost 1 base, with 10 bases between them. CDR1 MGHRA and CDR2 YSYEKL come from the germline V gene. This CDR3 comprises 16 residues. In nucleotides, the CDR3 is TGCGCCAGCAGCCAAGAGATAGGGGAGGCCAAAAACATTCAGTACTTC. It is translated as CASSQEIGEAKNIQYF.

V and J are TRBV11-2 and TRBJ2-1; perhaps TRBD2 as D (6 bases). Germline assignment: CDR1 SGHAT and CDR2 FQNNGV. CDR3 length equals 15 residues. V was trimmed by 1 base and J by 4 bases, leaving 11 bases between them. The CDR3 coding sequence is TGTGCCAGCAGCTTAGTAGGGACTTTTTACAATGAGCAGTTCTTC. Translation gives CASSLVGTFYNEQFF.

The CDR3 sequence is CAWNRQGSNTEAFF. The CDR3 DNA follows: TGTGCCTGGAACAGACAGGGAAGTAACACTGAAGCTTTCTTT. The chain joins TRBV30 to TRBJ1-1; 7 bases align to TRBD1. The CDR3 runs to 14 residues. Germline V gene lookup returns CDR1 GTSNPN and CDR2 SVGIG (reference sequence). V dropped 4 bases and J dropped 2; count of bases not matched to a gene: 7.

V and J are TRBV12-3 or TRBV12-4 and TRBJ2-3; perhaps TRBD2 as D (5 bases). There are 12 residues in the CDR3. The V end lost 6 bases, the J end lost 4 bases, and 8 bases lay between the germline ends. CDR3 sequence: CASRTNSDTQYF. The DNA of the CDR3 is TGTGCCAGCAGGACTAATTCAGATACGCAGTATTTT.

The chain has TRBV19 and TRBJ2-1; TRBD2 agrees at 12 bases. Germline V gene sequence: CDR1 LNHDA, CDR2 SQIVND (reference sequence). The CDR3 runs to 16 residues. Trimming removed 5 bases from V and 5 bases from J; junction bases left unmatched: 7. Here the CDR3 reads CASSVRLAGEHNEQFF. CDR3 nucleotides: TGTGCCAGTAGTGTGAGACTAGCGGGGGAACACAATGAGCAGTTCTTC.